This T cell receptor beta chain was captured by sequencing in a study of OX40 agonist ivuxolimab in advanced cancers. Germline V gene lookup returns CDR1 SNHLY and CDR2 FYNNEI. The length of the CDR3 is 15 residues. The V end lost 4 bases, the J end lost 3 bases, and 16 bases lay between the germline ends. Produced via immunoSEQ multiplex PCR; TCRdb's table is partial and in-frame only. The sample includes 50,000 to 75,000 clones, 75% to 90% of them seen just once. This clone appeared once. The antigen is unknown. Study observations and caveats: The antigen specificity of the peripheral T cells (those that were expanded) was not determined.

The sequence came from an adult with an advanced solid tumor such as melanoma, head and neck, liver or kidney cancer. V gene TRBV2 combines with J gene TRBJ2-7, with D perhaps TRBD2 (5 bases). Specimen: CD4+ or CD8+ T cells sorted from blood, collected in a trial of the OX40 agonist ivuxolimab. The chain's CDR3 is CASSAPLADLYEQYF. As DNA, the CDR3 is TGTGCCAGCAGTGCCCCCCTAGCAGACCTCTACGAGCAGTACTTC.